This T cell receptor (beta chain) originates from a study of T cells in women clearing cervical HPV infection. In germline, CDR1 is SNHLY, CDR2 FYNNEI. The CDR3 extends over 13 amino acids. V lost 7 bases and J lost 6, with 12 bases in between. As to this clone: The read comes to an end 3 residues before the CDR3 does, leaving the germline J gene to fill in the end.

Repertoires were generated with immunoSEQ multiplex PCR, while TCRdb's copy carries only in-frame clones and drops some. The sample holds tens of thousands of clones. The TCR sequence derives from a woman aged 18 to 75 with a cervical HPV16 infection that either progressed to CIN3+ or cleared (not recorded which). Sequenced material: blood buffy coat. The gene calls are TRBV2 and TRBJ2-2; D call uncertain. The sequenced part of the CDR3 DNA is TGTGCCAGCATTCTGGCTAGATCCGGGGAG. It is translated as CASILARSGE. The whole CDR3 protein is CASILARSGELFF.